Shown below are 32 T cell receptor beta chains from a single sample sequenced in a study of blood T cells in healthy people across ages. Through a sample-barcoded 5' primer and a J-beta primer mix, a second PCR was run for roughly 7 to 12 cycles. TCRdb redid the calling of the 5' RACE reads with MiXCR, one entry per CDR3 protein. The sample includes approximately 1,700,000 distinct CDR3 sequences, around 42% of them seen just once. Sequencing was carried out using blood. The receptors were sampled from a human donor in good health.

The V and J genes are TRBV27 and TRBJ2-1; TRBD1 matches 8 bases. This CDR3 region has 14 residues. Per germline, CDR1 MNHEY and CDR2 SMNVEV (reference sequence). J was trimmed by 10 bases and V by 5 bases; bases with no gene match: 10. The DNA for the CDR3 is TGTGCCAGCAGTCGACCCGGGACAGGTGAAGAGCAGTTCTTC. Protein product: CASSRPGTGEEQFF.

This clonotype was observed once. The V gene is TRBV15, the J gene TRBJ2-2; TRBD1 is a possible D gene (5 bases). V lost 4 bases and J 1 base, leaving 7 bases between the germline ends. Germline V gene lookup returns CDR1 LNHNV and CDR2 YYDKDF (reference sequence). This CDR3 contains 14 residues. CDR3 in amino acids: CATSTGQNTGELFF. CDR3 DNA sequence: TGTGCCACCAGCACAGGACAGAACACCGGGGAGCTGTTTTTT. Looking up the rest from reference TRBV15 and TRBJ2-2 gives the full variable domain: DAMVIQNPRYQVTQFGKPVTLSCSQTLNHNVMYWYQQKSSQAPKLLFHYYDKDFNNEADTPDNFQSRRPNTSFCFLDIRSPGLGDTAMYLCATSTGQNTGELFFGEGSRLTVL.

V usage is TRBV18 and J usage is TRBJ2-1; 10 bases are a match to TRBD1. The CDR3 extends over 15 amino acids. Germline V lookup: CDR1 KGHSH, CDR2 LQKENI. V lost 5 bases and J lost 6; bases outside the gene matches: 7. CDR3 residues: CASSSRTGGLNEQFF. The CDR3 DNA reads TGTGCCAGCTCATCCCGGACAGGGGGTCTCAATGAGCAGTTCTTC.

The chain has TRBV7-8 and TRBJ2-4, with TRBD2 matching 15 bases. V was clipped by 1 base and J by 7 bases; unmatched bases: 5. CDR1 is SGHVS, CDR2 FQNEAQ, per germline. This CDR3 contains 17 residues. CDR3 amino acids: CASSLGTSGGAGNIQYF. The CDR3 nucleotides read TGTGCCAGCAGCTTAGGGACTAGCGGGGGGGCGGGTAACATTCAGTACTTC.

This chain connects TRBV14 to TRBJ2-3; D is uncertain. The length of the CDR3 is 17 residues. Germline V CDR1 and CDR2: SGHDN, FVKESK. Trimming cost V 1 base and J 0 bases, with 14 bases left between them. CDR3 in DNA: TGTGCCAGCAGCCAAGGCCTTTATGAGGAAAGCACAGATACGCAGTATTTT. The encoded protein is CASSQGLYEESTDTQYF.

The chain has TRBV10-3 and TRBJ2-7, with a tentative D call TRBD2 (5 bases). Germline CDR1 and CDR2: ENHRY and SYGVKD. The V end was cut by 3 bases, the J end by 3 bases, with 15 bases between. The CDR3 is 15 amino acids. DNA of the CDR3: TGTGCCATCAGTGACCTTCCTCGGGGAGACTACGAGCAGTACTTC. Protein: CAISDLPRGDYEQYF.

The rearrangement joins TRBV12-3 or TRBV12-4 to TRBJ2-4; 9 positions agree with TRBD2. The J call is uncertain, as TRBJ2-7 better fits the DNA end. The CDR3 runs 17 residues. CDR3 sequence reads: CASSPSGGGAIPYEQYF. CDR3 DNA sequence: TGTGCCAGCAGCCCCTCTGGCGGGGGGGCAATTCCTTACGAGCAGTACTTC.

This rearrangement joins TRBV5-1 to TRBJ2-5, with TRBD1 identical over 8 bases. The J segment lost 1 base and the V segment lost 4 bases, leaving 6 bases of the junction unmatched. The CDR3 contains 15 residues. The germline V gene has CDR1 SGHRS and CDR2 YFSETQ. CDR3 DNA: TGCGCCAGCAGCAGGGGACAGGCGATCCAAGAGACCCAGTACTTC. Amino acid sequence: CASSRGQAIQETQYF.

V usage is TRBV12-3 or TRBV12-4 and J usage is TRBJ1-1; D might be TRBD1 (5 bases). The V end lost 8 bases, the J end lost 5 bases, and 15 bases lay between the germline ends. This CDR3 has 13 residues. The CDR3 coding sequence is TGTGCCAGCCATTGGGGGGGAGGAACTGAAGCTTTCTTT. It is translated as CASHWGGGTEAFF.

This clonotype has a count of ten or more. CDR3 loop: CASSLTTSGGQETQYF. CDR3 sequence (DNA): TGTGCCAGCAGCTTAACGACTAGCGGGGGCCAAGAGACCCAGTACTTC. V is TRBV7-3 and J is TRBJ2-5; 12 bases are a match to TRBD2. The CDR3 is 16 amino acids. J gave up 1 base and V 0 bases, and 0 bases lay outside the gene matches. CDR1 SGHTA and CDR2 FQGTGA come from the germline V gene.

The chain links TRBV28 to TRBJ2-1, with 10 bases lining up with TRBD1. Gene TRBJ2-7 matches the end of the DNA better, so the J call may be wrong. This CDR3 region has 13 residues. Germline V lookup: CDR1 MDHEN, CDR2 SYDVKM. The chain's CDR3 is CASSTGTGDEQYF. Written as DNA, the CDR3 is TGTGCCAGCAGTACCGGGACAGGGGACGAGCAGTACTTC.

The chain carries TRBV20-1 and TRBJ2-7; possibly TRBD1 for D (7 bases). The end of the DNA is better explained by TRBJ2-5, so the J call may be wrong. CDR3 length: 14 amino acids. Germline assignment: CDR1 DFQATT and CDR2 SNEGSKA (reference sequence). The CDR3 region has the DNA TGCAGTGCTAGAGATAGGGCAGGGGGAGGGACCCAGTACTTC. Protein sequence: CSARDRAGGGTQYF.

The CDR3 region is CSARPLRSVEQYF. Written as DNA, the CDR3 is TGCAGTGCTAGACCTCTCCGTTCGGTAGAGCAGTACTTC. This chain links TRBV20-1 with TRBJ2-7; D remains unclear. CDR3 length: 13 amino acids. Germline-derived CDR1 and CDR2 are DFQATT and SNEGSKA (reference sequence). The V gene lost 2 bases and the J gene lost 7 bases, with 15 bases spanning the gap.

The V call is TRBV4-2, the J call TRBJ2-1; D is ambiguous. Germline values: CDR1 LGHNA, CDR2 YNFKEQ. The CDR3 runs to 16 residues. Trimming shortened V by 1 base and J by 2 bases, and 12 bases separated the two germline ends. Here the CDR3 DNA reads TGTGCCAGCAGCCAAGGTCAGAACAAGGCCTACAATGAGCAGTTCTTC. Amino acids: CASSQGQNKAYNEQFF.

This clonotype was seen just once. V usage is TRBV28 and J usage is TRBJ2-2, with D possibly TRBD2 on 6 matching bases. Germline CDR1 and CDR2: MDHEN and SYDVKM. The V and J ends lost 6 bases and 1 base respectively, with 15 bases between them. This CDR3 contains 16 residues. The CDR3 loop reads CASSQLGTLNTGELFF. Written as DNA, the CDR3 is TGTGCCAGCAGCCAGTTAGGGACTCTGAACACCGGGGAGCTGTTTTTT.

V is TRBV5-1 and J is TRBJ2-3; 9 nucleotides agree with TRBD2. Germline lookup yields CDR1 SGHRS and CDR2 YFSETQ. V dropped 4 bases and J dropped 4; count of bases not matched to a gene: 13. The CDR3 has 17 residues. CDR3 nucleotide sequence: TGCGCCAGCAGCAGCCAGCCTCGCGGGGGGGCCGCAGATACGCAGTATTTT. It yields the protein CASSSQPRGGAADTQYF.

V usage is TRBV20-1 and J usage is TRBJ2-3; D is possibly TRBD1 (6 bases). The V gene's germline CDR1 is DFQATT and CDR2 SNEGSKA (reference sequence). CDR3 length equals 18 residues. V lost 2 bases and J 3 bases, leaving 24 bases between the germline ends. The CDR3 loop reads CSARSTTRGILFTDTQYF. In DNA form, the CDR3 reads TGCAGTGCTAGATCTACAACGAGGGGGATTTTGTTTACAGATACGCAGTATTTT.

This clonotype has more than one count but fewer than ten. This sequence joins TRBV6-1 and TRBJ1-2; D gene unclear. This CDR3 region has 14 residues. CDR1 MNHNS and CDR2 SASEGT come from the germline V gene. Trimming stripped 1 base from V and 8 bases from J, with 14 bases between. This CDR3 is CASSEDFRPRGYTF. The CDR3, as DNA: TGTGCCAGCAGTGAAGACTTCAGACCACGCGGCTACACCTTC.

The V call is TRBV7-9, the J call TRBJ1-2, with D perhaps matching TRBD1 (5 bases). Trimming cost V 5 bases and J 5 bases, with 12 bases left between them. Germline lookup yields CDR1 SEHNR and CDR2 FQNEAQ (reference sequence). The CDR3 sequence is 13 residues long. The CDR3 reads CASSHGGGYGYTF. The CDR3 nucleotides read TGTGCCAGCAGCCACGGCGGGGGGTATGGCTACACCTTC.

This chain uses TRBV27 with TRBJ1-1, with D possibly TRBD1 on 6 matching bases. The CDR3 loop spans 15 amino acids. Trimming stripped 6 bases from V and 4 bases from J, with 18 bases between. Germline assignment: CDR1 MNHEY and CDR2 SMNVEV (reference sequence). The CDR3 DNA is TGTGCCAGCAGCCCCATATCAGGGGTAGGCACTGAAGCTTTCTTT. It translates to CASSPISGVGTEAFF.

The V and J genes are TRBV4-2 and TRBJ1-2; TRBD1 is a possible D gene (5 bases). CDR1 and CDR2 from the germline V gene are LGHNA and YNFKEQ. The CDR3 extends over 15 amino acids. Trimming removed 0 bases from V and 8 bases from J, with 16 bases in between. The chain's CDR3 is CASSQEPTATLGYTF. The CDR3 DNA follows: TGTGCCAGCAGCCAAGAACCGACAGCCACACTGGGCTACACCTTC.

The chain couples TRBV28 to TRBJ2-7, with D possibly being TRBD1 or TRBD2 (5 bases each). The ends were cut back, 4 bases at V and 5 bases at J, with 21 bases in the middle. The CDR3 contains 16 residues. Germline lookup yields CDR1 MDHEN and CDR2 SYDVKM. CDR3 nucleotide sequence: TGTGCCAGCAGTTACCTAACGAGGACGGGACCCCACGAGCAGTACTTC. Protein sequence: CASSYLTRTGPHEQYF.

This sequence joins TRBV10-3 and TRBJ2-1, with 7 bases fitting TRBD2. This CDR3 is 14 amino acids long. V dropped 4 bases and J dropped 9; count of bases not matched to a gene: 9. Germline CDR1 and CDR2: ENHRY and SYGVKD. The CDR3 nucleotides are TGTGCCATCAGTGGTTCTGGCGGGGAGGGTGAGCAGTTCTTC. This gives the protein CAISGSGGEGEQFF.

The chain has TRBV7-8 and TRBJ2-5; 7 nucleotides line up with TRBD1. Germline loops: CDR1 SGHVS, CDR2 FQNEAQ. Unmatched junction bases numbered 6, after V lost 5 bases and J lost 3 bases. CDR3 length equals 14 residues. CDR3 protein: CASSHGTAEETQYF. Here the CDR3 DNA reads TGTGCCAGCAGCCATGGGACAGCCGAAGAGACCCAGTACTTC.

The chain combines TRBV20-1 with TRBJ1-2; 10 bases fit TRBD1. Losses at the gene ends were 6 bases for V and 5 bases for J; bases not matched to a gene: 6. Germline lookup yields CDR1 DFQATT and CDR2 SNEGSKA (reference sequence). This CDR3 region has 13 residues. CDR3 sequence reads: CSAGQGEVYGYTF. The CDR3, as DNA: TGCAGTGCCGGACAGGGGGAGGTATATGGCTACACCTTC.

This chain connects TRBV7-8 to TRBJ2-2; TRBD2 matches 11 bases. From germline, CDR1 is SGHVS and CDR2 FQNEAQ. V gave up 5 bases and J gave up 3 bases; unmatched junction bases: 2. This CDR3 is 15 amino acids long. The chain's CDR3 is CASSVGLADTGELFF. The CDR3, as DNA: TGTGCCAGCAGCGTGGGACTAGCGGACACCGGGGAGCTGTTTTTT.

This clonotype was counted a single time. The chain couples TRBV3-1 to TRBJ1-6; no clear D gene. Per germline, CDR1 LGHDT and CDR2 YNNKEL (reference sequence). CDR3 length: 11 amino acids. V lost 1 base, J lost 12 bases, and 4 bases lay in between. CDR3 bases: TGTGCCAGCAGCCAAGTAGGACCCCTCCACTTT. Protein product: CASSQVGPLHF.

This chain uses TRBV5-1 with TRBJ1-1; D not resolved. The CDR3 has 13 residues. V lost 3 bases and J 4 bases, leaving 10 bases between the germline ends. Germline V lookup: CDR1 SGHRS, CDR2 YFSETQ. The CDR3 region is CASSSESRTEAFF. CDR3 DNA: TGCGCCAGCAGCTCGGAGTCCCGCACTGAAGCTTTCTTT.

The V and J genes are TRBV29-1 and TRBJ1-2; a weak D match, TRBD1 (6 bases). Trimming shortened V by 0 bases and J by 4 bases, and 18 bases separated the two germline ends. CDR1 and CDR2 (germline): SQVTM, ANQGSEA. The CDR3 totals 16 residues. This chain's CDR3 is CSVEEETRGGFYGYTF. The CDR3 coding sequence is TGCAGCGTTGAAGAGGAGACGAGGGGGGGGTTCTATGGCTACACCTTC.

V gene TRBV20-1 combines with J gene TRBJ1-2; 7 nucleotides align to TRBD1. V lost 7 bases and J lost 4; bases outside the gene matches: 12. The CDR3 is 14 residues long. Germline assignment: CDR1 DFQATT and CDR2 SNEGSKA (reference sequence). The CDR3 sequence is CSVGVRGTVYGYTF. CDR3 nucleotide sequence: TGCAGTGTAGGCGTAAGGGGGACAGTCTATGGCTACACCTTC.

This clonotype was recorded once. The chain has TRBV25-1 and TRBJ2-3, with 11 bases that match TRBD1. With V trimmed by 8 bases and J by 7 bases, 5 bases remained unmatched. The V gene's germline CDR1 is MGHDK and CDR2 SYGVNS. The CDR3 runs 13 residues. The CDR3 region is CASSGQGANTQYF. The CDR3 DNA reads as TGTGCCAGCTCCGGACAGGGGGCTAATACGCAGTATTTT.

The chain couples TRBV9 to TRBJ2-5; TRBD1 matches at 7 bases. With the DNA end fitting TRBJ2-7 better, the J assignment may be wrong. The germline gives CDR1 SGDLS, CDR2 YYNGEE. The CDR3 loop spans 15 amino acids. CDR3 nucleotides: TGTGCCAGCAGCGGGGGACAGAACCACCCCTACGAGCAGTACTTC. It translates to CASSGGQNHPYEQYF.